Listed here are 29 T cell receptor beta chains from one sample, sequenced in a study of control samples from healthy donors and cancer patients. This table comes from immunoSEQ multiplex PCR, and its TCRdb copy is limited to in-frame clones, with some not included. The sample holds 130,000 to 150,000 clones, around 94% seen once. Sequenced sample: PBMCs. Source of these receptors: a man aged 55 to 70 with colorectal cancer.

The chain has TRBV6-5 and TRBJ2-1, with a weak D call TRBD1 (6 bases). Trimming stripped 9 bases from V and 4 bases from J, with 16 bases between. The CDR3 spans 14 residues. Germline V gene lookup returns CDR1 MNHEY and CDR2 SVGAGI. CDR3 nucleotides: TGTGCCAGTGGCAGGGACACCGTTTACAATGAGCAGTTCTTC. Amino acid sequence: CASGRDTVYNEQFF.

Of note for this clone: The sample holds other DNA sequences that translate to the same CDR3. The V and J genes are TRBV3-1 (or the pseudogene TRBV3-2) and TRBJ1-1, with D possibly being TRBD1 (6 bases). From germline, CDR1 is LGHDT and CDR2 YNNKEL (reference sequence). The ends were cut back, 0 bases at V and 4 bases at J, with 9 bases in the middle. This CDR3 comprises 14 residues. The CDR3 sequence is CASSQDRGGTEAFF. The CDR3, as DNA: TGTGCCAGCAGCCAAGATCGAGGGGGCACTGAAGCTTTCTTT.

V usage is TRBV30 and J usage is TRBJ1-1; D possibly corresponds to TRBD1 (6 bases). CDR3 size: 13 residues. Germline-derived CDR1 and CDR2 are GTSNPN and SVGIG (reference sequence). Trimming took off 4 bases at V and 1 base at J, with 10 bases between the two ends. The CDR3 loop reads CAWTGTQNTEAFF. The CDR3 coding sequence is TGTGCCTGGACCGGGACACAGAACACTGAAGCTTTCTTT.

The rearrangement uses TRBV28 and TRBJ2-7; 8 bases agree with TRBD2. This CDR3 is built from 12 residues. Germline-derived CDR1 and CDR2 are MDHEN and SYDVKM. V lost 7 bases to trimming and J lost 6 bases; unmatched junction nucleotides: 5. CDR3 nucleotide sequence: TGTGCCAGCAACGTTGCGGGGGGCGAGCAGTACTTC. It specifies CASNVAGGEQYF.

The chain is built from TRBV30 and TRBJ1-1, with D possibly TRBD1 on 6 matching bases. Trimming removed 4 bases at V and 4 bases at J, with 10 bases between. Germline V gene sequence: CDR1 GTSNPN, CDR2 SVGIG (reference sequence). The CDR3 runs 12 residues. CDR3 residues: CAWTGDITEAFF. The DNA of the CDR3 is TGTGCCTGGACAGGGGATATCACTGAAGCTTTCTTT.

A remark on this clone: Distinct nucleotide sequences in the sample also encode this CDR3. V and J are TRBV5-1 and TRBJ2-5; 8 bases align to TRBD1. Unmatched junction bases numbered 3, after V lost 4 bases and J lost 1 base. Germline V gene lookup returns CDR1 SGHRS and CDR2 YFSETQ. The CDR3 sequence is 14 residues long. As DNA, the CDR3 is TGCGCCAGCAGCCTAGGACAGGGCCAAGAGACCCAGTACTTC. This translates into CASSLGQGQETQYF.

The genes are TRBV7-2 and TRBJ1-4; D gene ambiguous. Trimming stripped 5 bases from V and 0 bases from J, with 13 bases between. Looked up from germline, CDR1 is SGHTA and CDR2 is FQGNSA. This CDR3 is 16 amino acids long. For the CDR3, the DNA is TGTGCCAGCAGCCCCGGTGGGAGGGCAACTAATGAAAAACTGTTTTTT. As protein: CASSPGGRATNEKLFF.

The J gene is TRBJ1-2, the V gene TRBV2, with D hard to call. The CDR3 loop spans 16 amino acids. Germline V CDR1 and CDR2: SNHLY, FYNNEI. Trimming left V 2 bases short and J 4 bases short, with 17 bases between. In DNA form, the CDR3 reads TGTGCCAGCAGTGAAAGTGGGAGCCCCCGGAGCTATGGCTACACCTTC. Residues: CASSESGSPRSYGYTF. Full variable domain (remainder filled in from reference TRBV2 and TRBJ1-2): EPEVTQTPSHQVTQMGQEVILRCVPISNHLYFYWYRQILGQKVEFLVSFYNNEISEKSEIFDDQFSVERPDGSNFTLKIRSTKLEDSAMYFCASSESGSPRSYGYTFGSGTRLTVV.

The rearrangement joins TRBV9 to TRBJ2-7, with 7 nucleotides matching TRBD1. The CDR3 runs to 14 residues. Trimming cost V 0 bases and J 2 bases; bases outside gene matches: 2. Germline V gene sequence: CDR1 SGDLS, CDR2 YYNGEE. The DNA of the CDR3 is TGTGCCAGCAGCGTAGGACAGGGCACCTACGAGCAGTACTTC. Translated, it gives CASSVGQGTYEQYF.

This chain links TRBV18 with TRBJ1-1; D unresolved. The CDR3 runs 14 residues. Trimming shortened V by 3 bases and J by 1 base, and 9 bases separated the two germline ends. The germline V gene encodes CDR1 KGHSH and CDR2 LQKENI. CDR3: CASSPEVQNTEAFF. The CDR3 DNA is TGTGCCAGCTCACCGGAGGTTCAGAACACTGAAGCTTTCTTT. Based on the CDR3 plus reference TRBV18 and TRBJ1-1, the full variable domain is NAGVMQNPRHLVRRRGQEARLRCSPMKGHSHVYWYRQLPEEGLKFMVYLQKENIIDESGMPKERFSAEFPKEGPSILRIQQVVRGDSAAYFCASSPEVQNTEAFFGQGTRLTVV.

Here the CDR3 DNA reads TGTGCCAGCAGCCTAAGTAGGAGTCAGTCCGAGCAGTACTTC. Its translation is CASSLSRSQSEQYF. The chain carries TRBV9 and TRBJ2-7, with D hard to call. CDR3 size: 14 residues. Trimming stripped 4 bases from V and 6 bases from J, with 17 bases between. Germline V gene data show CDR1 as SGDLS and CDR2 as YYNGEE.

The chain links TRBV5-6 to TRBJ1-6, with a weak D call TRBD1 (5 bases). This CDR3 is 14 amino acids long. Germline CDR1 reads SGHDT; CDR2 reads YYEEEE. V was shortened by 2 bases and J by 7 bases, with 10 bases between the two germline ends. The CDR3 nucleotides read TGTGCCAGCAGCTTAAGACAGAGAAATTCACCCCTCCACTTT. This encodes CASSLRQRNSPLHF.

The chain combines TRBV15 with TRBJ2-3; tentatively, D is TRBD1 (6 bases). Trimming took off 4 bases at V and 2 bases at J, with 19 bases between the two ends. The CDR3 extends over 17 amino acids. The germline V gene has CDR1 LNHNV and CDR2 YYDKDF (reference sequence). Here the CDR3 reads CATSTPRTEAFTDTQYF. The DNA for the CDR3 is TGTGCCACCAGCACCCCACGGACAGAGGCATTCACAGATACGCAGTATTTT.

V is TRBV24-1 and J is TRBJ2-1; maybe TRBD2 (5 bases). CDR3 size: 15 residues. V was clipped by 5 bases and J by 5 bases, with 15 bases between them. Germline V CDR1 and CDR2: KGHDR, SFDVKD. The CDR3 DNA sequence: TGTGCCACCAGTGGGGAAGCGGCCTATAACAATGAGCAGTTCTTC. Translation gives CATSGEAAYNNEQFF.

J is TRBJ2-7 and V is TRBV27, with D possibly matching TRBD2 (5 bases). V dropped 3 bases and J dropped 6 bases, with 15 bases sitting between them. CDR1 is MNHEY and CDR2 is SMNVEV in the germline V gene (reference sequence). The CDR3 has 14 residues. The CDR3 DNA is TGTGCCAGCAGTTTTTCGGGAATCCTCGCCGAGCAGTACTTC. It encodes CASSFSGILAEQYF.

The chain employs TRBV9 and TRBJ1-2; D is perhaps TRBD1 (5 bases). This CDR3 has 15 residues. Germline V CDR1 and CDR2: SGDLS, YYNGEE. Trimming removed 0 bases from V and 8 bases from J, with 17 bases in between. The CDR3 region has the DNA TGTGCCAGCAGCGTAGTAGGACATCTCGCGGGGGGCTACACCTTC. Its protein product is CASSVVGHLAGGYTF. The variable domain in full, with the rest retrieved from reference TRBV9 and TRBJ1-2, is DSGVTQTPKHLITATGQRVTLRCSPRSGDLSVYWYQQSLDQGLQFLIQYYNGEERAKGNILERFSAQQFPDLHSELNLSSLELGDSALYFCASSVVGHLAGGYTFGSGTRLTVV.

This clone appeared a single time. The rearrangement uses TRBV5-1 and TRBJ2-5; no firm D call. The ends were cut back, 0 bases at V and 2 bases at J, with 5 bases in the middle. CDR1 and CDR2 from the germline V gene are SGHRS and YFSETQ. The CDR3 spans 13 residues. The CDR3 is CASSLGTQETQYF. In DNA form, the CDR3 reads TGCGCCAGCAGCTTGGGAACTCAAGAGACCCAGTACTTC.

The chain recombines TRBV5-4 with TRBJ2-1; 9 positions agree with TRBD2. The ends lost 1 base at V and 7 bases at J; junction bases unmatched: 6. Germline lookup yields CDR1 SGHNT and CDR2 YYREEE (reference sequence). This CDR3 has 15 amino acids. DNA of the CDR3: TGTGCCAGCAGCTTGTCAAGCGGGGGGCTGAATGAGCAGTTCTTC. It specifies CASSLSSGGLNEQFF.

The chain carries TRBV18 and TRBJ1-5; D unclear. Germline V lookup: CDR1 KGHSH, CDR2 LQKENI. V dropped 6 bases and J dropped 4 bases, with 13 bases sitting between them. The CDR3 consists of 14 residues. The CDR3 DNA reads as TGTGCCAGCTCCCCTGGGCCGGGGAATCAGCCCCAGCATTTT. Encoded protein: CASSPGPGNQPQHF.

The CDR3 loop is CASSSSGGDYNEQFF. For the CDR3, the DNA is TGCGCCAGCAGCTCAAGCGGGGGGGACTACAATGAGCAGTTCTTC. This chain joins TRBV5-1 and TRBJ2-1; 10 bases agree with TRBD2. The germline CDR1 and CDR2 sequences are SGHRS and YFSETQ. Trimming cost V 3 bases and J 3 bases; bases outside gene matches: 3. The CDR3 has 15 residues.

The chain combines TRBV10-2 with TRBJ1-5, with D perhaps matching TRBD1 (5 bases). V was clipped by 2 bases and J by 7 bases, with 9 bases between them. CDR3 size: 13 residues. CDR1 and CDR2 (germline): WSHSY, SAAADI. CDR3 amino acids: CASSEGQGQPQHF. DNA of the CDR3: TGCGCCAGCAGTGAGGGGCAGGGACAGCCCCAGCATTTT.

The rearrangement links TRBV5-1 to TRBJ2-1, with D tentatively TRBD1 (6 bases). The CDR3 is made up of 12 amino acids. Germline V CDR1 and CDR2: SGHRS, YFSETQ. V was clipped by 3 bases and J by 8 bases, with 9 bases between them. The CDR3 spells CASSWDNYEQFF. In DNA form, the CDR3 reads TGCGCCAGCAGCTGGGACAACTATGAGCAGTTCTTC.

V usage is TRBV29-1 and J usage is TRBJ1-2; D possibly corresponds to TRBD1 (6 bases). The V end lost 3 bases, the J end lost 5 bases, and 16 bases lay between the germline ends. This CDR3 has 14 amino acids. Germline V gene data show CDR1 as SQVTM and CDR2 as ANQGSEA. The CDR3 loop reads CSVEGGGDFYGYTF. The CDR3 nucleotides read TGCAGCGTTGAGGGGGGCGGAGATTTTTATGGCTACACCTTC.

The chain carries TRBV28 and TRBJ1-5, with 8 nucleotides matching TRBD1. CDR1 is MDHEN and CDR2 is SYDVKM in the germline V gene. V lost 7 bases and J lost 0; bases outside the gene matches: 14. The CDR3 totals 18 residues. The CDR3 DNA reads TGTGCCAGCACCCCAGGGGGCCTGAGAAGGAATAGCAATCAGCCCCAGCATTTT. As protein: CASTPGGLRRNSNQPQHF.

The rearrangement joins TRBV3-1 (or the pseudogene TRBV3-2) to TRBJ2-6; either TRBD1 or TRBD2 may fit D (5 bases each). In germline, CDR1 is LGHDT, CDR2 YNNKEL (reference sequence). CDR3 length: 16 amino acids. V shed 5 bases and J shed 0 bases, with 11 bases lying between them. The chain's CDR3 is CASSGTGNSGANVLTF. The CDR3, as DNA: TGTGCCAGCAGCGGGACGGGGAACTCTGGGGCCAACGTCCTGACTTTC.

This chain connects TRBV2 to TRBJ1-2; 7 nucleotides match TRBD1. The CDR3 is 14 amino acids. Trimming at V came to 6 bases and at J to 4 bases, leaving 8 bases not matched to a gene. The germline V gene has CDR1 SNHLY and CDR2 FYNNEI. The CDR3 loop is CASRPRQGGYGYTF. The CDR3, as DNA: TGTGCCAGCAGGCCCCGACAGGGAGGCTATGGCTACACCTTC.

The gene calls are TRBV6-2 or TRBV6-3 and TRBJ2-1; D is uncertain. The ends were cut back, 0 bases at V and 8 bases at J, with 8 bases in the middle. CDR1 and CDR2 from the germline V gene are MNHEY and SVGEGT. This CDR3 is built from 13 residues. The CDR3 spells CASSYSSWDEQFF. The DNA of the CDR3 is TGTGCCAGCAGTTACTCGTCCTGGGATGAGCAGTTCTTC.

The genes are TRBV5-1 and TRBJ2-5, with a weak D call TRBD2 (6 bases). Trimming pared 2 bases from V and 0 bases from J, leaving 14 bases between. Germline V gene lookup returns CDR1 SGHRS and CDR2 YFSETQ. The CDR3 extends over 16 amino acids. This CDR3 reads CASSFTGTGNQETQYF. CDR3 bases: TGCGCCAGCAGCTTTACCGGGACTGGGAACCAAGAGACCCAGTACTTC.

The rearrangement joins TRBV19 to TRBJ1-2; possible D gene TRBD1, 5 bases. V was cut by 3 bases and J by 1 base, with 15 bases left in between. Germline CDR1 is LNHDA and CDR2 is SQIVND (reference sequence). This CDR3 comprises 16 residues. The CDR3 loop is CASSIPGPTINYGYTF. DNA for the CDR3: TGTGCCAGTAGTATTCCGGGACCGACGATTAACTATGGCTACACCTTC.